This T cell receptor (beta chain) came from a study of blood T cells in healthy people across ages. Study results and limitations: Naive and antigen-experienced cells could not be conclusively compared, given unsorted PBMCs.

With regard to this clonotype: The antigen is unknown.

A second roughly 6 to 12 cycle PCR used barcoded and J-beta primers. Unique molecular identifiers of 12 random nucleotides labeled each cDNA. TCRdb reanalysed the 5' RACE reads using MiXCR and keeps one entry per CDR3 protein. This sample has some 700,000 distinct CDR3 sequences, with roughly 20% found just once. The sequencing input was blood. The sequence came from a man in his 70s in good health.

DNA for the CDR3: TGCAGTGCTAGTCTGGGGTATAATGAGCAGTTCTTC. Translated: CSASLGYNEQFF. V usage is TRBV20-1 and J usage is TRBJ2-1, with D hard to call. Germline values: CDR1 DFQATT, CDR2 SNEGSKA (reference sequence). The CDR3 loop spans 12 amino acids. V was trimmed by 3 bases and J by 7 bases, leaving 10 bases between them.